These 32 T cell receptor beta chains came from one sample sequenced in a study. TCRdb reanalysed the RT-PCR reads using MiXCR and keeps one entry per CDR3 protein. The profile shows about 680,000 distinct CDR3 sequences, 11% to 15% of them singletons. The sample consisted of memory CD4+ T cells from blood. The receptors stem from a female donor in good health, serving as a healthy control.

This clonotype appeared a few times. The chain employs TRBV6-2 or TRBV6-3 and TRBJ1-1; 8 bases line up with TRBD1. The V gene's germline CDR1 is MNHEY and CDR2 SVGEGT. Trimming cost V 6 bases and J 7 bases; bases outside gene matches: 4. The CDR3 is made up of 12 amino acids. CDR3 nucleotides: TGTGCCAGCAGCCGACAGGGGATTGAAGCTTTCTTT. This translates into CASSRQGIEAFF.

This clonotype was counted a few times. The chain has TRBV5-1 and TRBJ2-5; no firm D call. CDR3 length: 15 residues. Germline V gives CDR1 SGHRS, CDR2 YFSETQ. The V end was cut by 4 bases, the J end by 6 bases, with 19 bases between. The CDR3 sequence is CASSPATGQAQTQYF. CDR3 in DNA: TGCGCCAGCAGCCCTGCAACGGGCCAGGCTCAGACCCAGTACTTC.

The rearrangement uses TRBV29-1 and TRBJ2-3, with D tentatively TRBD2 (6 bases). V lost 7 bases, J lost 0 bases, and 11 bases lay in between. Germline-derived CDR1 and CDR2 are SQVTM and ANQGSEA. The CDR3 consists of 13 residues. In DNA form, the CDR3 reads TGCAGCGCACTCGGGACTAGCACAGATACGCAGTATTTT. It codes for CSALGTSTDTQYF.

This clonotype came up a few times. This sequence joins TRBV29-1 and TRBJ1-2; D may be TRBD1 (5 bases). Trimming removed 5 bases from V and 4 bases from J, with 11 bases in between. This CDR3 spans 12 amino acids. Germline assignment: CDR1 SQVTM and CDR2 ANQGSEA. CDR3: CSVSQDVYGYTF. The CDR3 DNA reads TGCAGCGTTTCACAGGATGTCTATGGCTACACCTTC.

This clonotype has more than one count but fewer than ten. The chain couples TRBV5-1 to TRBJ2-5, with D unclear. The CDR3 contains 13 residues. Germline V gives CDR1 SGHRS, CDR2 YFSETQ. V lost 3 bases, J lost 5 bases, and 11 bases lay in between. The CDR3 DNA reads TGCGCCAGCAGCTCGGGCCCGGAGGAGACCCAGTACTTC. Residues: CASSSGPEETQYF. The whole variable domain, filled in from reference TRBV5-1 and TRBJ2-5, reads KAGVTQTPRYLIKTRGQQVTLSCSPISGHRSVSWYQQTPGQGLQFLFEYFSETQRNKGNFPGRFSGRQFSNSRSEMNVSTLELGDSALYLCASSSGPEETQYFGPGTRLLVL.

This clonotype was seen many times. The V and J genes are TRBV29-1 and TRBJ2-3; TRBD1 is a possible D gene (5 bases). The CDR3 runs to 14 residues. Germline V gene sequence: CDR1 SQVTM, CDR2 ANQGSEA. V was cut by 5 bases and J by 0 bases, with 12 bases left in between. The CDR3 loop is CSVSRAGSTDTQYF. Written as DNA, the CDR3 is TGCAGCGTTTCAAGGGCAGGGAGCACAGATACGCAGTATTTT.

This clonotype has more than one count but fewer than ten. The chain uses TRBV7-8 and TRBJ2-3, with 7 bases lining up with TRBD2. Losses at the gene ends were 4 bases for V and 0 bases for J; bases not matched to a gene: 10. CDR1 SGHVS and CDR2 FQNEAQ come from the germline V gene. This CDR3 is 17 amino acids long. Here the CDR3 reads CASSSLPSGASTDTQYF. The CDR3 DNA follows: TGTGCCAGCAGCTCCCTTCCTAGCGGAGCTAGCACAGATACGCAGTATTTT.

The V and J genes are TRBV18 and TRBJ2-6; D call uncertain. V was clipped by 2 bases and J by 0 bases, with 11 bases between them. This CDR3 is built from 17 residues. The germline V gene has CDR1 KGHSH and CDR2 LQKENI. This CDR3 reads CASSPYSLSSGANVLTF. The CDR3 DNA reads TGTGCCAGCTCACCATACTCATTGAGCTCTGGGGCCAACGTCCTGACTTTC.

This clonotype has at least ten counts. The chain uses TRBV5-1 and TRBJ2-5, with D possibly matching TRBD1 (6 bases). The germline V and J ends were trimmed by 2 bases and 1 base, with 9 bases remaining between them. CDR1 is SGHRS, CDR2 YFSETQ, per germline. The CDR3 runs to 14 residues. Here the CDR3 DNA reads TGCGCCAGCAGCTTAGGGGGAACCCAAGAGACCCAGTACTTC. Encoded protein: CASSLGGTQETQYF.

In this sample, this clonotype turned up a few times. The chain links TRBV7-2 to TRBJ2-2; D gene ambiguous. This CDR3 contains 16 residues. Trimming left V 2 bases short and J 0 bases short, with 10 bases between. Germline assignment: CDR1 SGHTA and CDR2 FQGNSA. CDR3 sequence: CASSLIASANTGELFF. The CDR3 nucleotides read TGTGCCAGCAGCTTAATTGCCAGCGCGAACACCGGGGAGCTGTTTTTT.

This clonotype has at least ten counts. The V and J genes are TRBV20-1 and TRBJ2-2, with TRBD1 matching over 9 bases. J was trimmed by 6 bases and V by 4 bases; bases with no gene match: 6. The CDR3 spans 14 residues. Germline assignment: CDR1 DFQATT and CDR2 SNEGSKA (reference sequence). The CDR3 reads CSATQGAQSGELFF. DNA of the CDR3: TGCAGTGCTACACAGGGGGCGCAATCCGGGGAGCTGTTTTTT.

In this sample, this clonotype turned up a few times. The CDR3 DNA is TGCGCCAGCAGCCAAGCCGGTTCGGGATATAGCACAGATACGCAGTATTTT. It encodes CASSQAGSGYSTDTQYF. This chain links TRBV4-3 with TRBJ2-3; D possibly corresponds to TRBD2 (5 bases). The CDR3 consists of 17 residues. CDR1 and CDR2 from the germline V gene are LGHNA and YSLEER. Trimming left V 1 base short and J 0 bases short, with 14 bases between.

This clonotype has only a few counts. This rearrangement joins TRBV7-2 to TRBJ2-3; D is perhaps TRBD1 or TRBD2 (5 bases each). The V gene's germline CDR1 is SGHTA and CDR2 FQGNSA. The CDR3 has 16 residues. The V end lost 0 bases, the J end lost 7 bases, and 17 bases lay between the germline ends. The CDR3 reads CASSLAGTSGPNTQYF. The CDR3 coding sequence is TGTGCCAGCAGCTTAGCGGGGACGAGTGGGCCGAATACGCAGTATTTT.

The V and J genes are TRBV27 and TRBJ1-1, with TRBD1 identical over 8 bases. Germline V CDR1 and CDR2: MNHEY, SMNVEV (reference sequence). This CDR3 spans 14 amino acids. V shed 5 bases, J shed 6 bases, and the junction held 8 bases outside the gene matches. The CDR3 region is CASSMDRVLSEAFF. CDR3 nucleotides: TGTGCCAGCAGTATGGACAGGGTGTTATCTGAAGCTTTCTTT.

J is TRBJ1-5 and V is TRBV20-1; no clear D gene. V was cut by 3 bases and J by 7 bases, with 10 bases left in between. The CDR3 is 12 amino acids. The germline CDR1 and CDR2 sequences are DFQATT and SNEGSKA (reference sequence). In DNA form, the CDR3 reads TGCAGTGCTAGCGCGGGTTGGCAGCCCCAGCATTTT. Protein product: CSASAGWQPQHF.

The CDR3 DNA is TGTGCCAGCAGTGAACATGTGGATGAGAACACCGGGGAGCTGTTTTTT. This translates into CASSEHVDENTGELFF. The gene calls are TRBV6-1 and TRBJ2-2; no definite D call. V lost 2 bases and J 1 base, leaving 11 bases between the germline ends. This CDR3 has 16 residues. Looked up from germline, CDR1 is MNHNS and CDR2 is SASEGT.

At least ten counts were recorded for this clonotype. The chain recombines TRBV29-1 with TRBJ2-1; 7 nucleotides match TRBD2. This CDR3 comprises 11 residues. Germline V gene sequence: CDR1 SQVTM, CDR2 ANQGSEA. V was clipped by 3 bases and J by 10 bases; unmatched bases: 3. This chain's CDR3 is CSVDRGGEQFF. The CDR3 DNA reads TGCAGCGTTGACCGGGGAGGGGAGCAGTTCTTC.

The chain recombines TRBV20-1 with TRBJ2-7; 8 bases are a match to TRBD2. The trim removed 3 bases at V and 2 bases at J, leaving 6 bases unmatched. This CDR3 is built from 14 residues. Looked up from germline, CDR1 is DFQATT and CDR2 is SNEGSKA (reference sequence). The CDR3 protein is CSASGSGSAYEQYF. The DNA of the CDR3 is TGCAGTGCTAGTGGGAGCGGGAGCGCCTACGAGCAGTACTTC.

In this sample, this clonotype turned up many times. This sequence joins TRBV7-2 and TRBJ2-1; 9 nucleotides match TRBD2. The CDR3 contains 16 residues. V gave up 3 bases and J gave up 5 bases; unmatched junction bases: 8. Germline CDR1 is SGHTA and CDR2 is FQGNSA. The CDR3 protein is CASSLEGTSRNNEQFF. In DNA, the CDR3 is TGTGCCAGCAGCTTGGAGGGGACTAGCCGAAACAATGAGCAGTTCTTC.

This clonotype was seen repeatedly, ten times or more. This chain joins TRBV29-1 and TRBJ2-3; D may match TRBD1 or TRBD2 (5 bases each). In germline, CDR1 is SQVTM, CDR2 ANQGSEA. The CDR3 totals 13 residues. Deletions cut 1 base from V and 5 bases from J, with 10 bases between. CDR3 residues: CSVEGGAGDTQYF. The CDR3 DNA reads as TGCAGCGTTGAAGGAGGGGCGGGAGATACGCAGTATTTT.

CDR3 coding DNA: TGTGCCAGCAGCCAAGTAATAGACAGTGAGCAGTTCTTC. It encodes CASSQVIDSEQFF. The chain employs TRBV7-2 and TRBJ2-1, with D tentatively TRBD1 (5 bases). The V end was cut by 5 bases, the J end by 9 bases, with 14 bases between. CDR3 length: 13 amino acids. Germline assignment: CDR1 SGHTA and CDR2 FQGNSA.

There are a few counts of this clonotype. The CDR3 protein is CASSLRASNEKLFF. DNA for the CDR3: TGTGCCAGCAGTTTACGGGCATCTAATGAAAAACTGTTTTTT. The rearrangement links TRBV12-3 or TRBV12-4 to TRBJ1-4; D gene uncertain. The CDR3 totals 14 residues. V lost 2 bases to trimming and J lost 3 bases, with 7 bases between them.

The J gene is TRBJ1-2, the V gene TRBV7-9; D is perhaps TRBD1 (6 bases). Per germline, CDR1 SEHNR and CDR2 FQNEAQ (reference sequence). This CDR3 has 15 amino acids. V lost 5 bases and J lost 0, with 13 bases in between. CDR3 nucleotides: TGTGCCAGCAGCCTCGACAGGATTTCTAACTATGGCTACACCTTC. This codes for CASSLDRISNYGYTF.

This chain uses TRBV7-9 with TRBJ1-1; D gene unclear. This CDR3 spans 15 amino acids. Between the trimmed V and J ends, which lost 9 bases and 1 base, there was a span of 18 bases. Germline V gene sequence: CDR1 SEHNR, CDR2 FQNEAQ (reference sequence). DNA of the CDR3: TGTGCCAGTGTAATCGCCCCCCCGGGGAACACTGAAGCTTTCTTT. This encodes CASVIAPPGNTEAFF.

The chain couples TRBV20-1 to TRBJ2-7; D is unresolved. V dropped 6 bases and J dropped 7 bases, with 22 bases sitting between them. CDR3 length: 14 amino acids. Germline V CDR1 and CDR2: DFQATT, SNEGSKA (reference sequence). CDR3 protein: CSASRVAALGEQYF. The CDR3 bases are TGCAGTGCAAGTAGGGTTGCGGCTCTTGGAGAGCAGTACTTC.

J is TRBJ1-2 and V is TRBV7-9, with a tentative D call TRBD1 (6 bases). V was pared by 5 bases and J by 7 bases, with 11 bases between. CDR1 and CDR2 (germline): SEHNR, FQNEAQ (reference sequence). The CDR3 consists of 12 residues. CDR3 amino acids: CASSLSDSGYTF. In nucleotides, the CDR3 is TGTGCCAGCAGCCTGTCGGACAGTGGCTACACCTTC.

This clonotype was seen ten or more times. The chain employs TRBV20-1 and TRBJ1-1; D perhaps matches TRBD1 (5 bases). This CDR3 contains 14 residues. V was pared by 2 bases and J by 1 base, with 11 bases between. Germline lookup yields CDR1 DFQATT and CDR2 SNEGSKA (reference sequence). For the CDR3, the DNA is TGCAGTGCTAGAATACCAGGGTCGAACACTGAAGCTTTCTTT. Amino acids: CSARIPGSNTEAFF.

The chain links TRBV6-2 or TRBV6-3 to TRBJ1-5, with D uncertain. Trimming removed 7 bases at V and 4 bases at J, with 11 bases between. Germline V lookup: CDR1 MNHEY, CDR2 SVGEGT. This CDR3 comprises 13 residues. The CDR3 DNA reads TGTGCCAGCATGGGTCAGGAAAATCAGCCCCAGCATTTT. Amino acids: CASMGQENQPQHF.

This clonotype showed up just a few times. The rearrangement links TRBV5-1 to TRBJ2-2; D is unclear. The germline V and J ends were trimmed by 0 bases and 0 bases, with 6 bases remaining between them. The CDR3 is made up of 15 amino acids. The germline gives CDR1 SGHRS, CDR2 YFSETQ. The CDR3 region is CASSLAASNTGELFF. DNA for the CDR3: TGCGCCAGCAGCTTGGCGGCTTCGAACACCGGGGAGCTGTTTTTT.

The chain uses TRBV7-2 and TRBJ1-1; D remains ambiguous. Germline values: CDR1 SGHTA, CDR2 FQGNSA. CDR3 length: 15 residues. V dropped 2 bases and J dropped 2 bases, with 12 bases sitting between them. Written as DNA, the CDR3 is TGTGCCAGCAGCTTATACGCGGGGTATAACACTGAAGCTTTCTTT. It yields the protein CASSLYAGYNTEAFF.

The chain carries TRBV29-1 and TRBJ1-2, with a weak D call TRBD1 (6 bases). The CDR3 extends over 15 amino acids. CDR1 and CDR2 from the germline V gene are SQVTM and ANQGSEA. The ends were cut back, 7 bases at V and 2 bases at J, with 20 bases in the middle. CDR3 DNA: TGCAGCGCCCAAGGGGGTTATGGGGGCAACTATGGCTACACCTTC. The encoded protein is CSAQGGYGGNYGYTF.

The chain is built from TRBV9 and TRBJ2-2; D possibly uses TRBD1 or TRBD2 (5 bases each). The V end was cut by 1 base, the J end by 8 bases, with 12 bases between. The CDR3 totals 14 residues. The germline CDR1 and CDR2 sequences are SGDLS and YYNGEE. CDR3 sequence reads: CASSVWGPPGELFF. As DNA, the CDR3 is TGTGCCAGCAGCGTATGGGGACCCCCGGGGGAGCTGTTTTTT.